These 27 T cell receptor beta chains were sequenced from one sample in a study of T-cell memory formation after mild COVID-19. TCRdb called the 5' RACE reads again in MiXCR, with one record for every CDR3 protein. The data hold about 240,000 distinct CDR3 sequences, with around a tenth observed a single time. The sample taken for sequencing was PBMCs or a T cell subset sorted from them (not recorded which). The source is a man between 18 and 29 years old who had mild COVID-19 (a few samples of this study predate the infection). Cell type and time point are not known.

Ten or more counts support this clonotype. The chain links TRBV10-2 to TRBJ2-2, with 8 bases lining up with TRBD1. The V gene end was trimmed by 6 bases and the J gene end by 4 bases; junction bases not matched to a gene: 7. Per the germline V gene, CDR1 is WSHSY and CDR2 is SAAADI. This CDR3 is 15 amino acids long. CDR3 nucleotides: TGCGCCAGCAGGCGCCAGGGGGCTGGCACCGGGGAGCTGTTTTTT. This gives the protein CASRRQGAGTGELFF.

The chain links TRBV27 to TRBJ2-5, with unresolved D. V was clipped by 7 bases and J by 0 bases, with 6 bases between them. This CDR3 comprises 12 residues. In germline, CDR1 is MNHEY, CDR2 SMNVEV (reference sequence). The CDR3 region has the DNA TGTGCCAGCAAATCGTACCAAGAGACCCAGTACTTC. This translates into CASKSYQETQYF.

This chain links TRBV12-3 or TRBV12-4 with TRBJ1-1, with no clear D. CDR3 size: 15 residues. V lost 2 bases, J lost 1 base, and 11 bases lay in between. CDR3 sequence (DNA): TGTGCCAGCAGTTTATTTGGGCAACAGAACACTGAAGCTTTCTTT. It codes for CASSLFGQQNTEAFF.

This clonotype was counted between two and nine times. The CDR3 is CASSATGGYGYTF. CDR3 DNA: TGTGCCAGCAGTGCTACAGGGGGCTATGGCTACACCTTC. The V call is TRBV6-1, the J call TRBJ1-2; 8 nucleotides align to TRBD1. CDR1 and CDR2 from the germline V gene are MNHNS and SASEGT. The CDR3 consists of 13 residues. Germline trimming cut 4 bases from V and 4 bases from J; bases unmatched to any gene: 2.

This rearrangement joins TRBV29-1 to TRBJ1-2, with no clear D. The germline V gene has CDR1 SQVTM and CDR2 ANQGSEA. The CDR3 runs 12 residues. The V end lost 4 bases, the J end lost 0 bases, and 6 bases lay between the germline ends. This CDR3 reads CSVAVSNYGYTF. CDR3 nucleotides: TGCAGCGTTGCGGTTTCTAACTATGGCTACACCTTC.

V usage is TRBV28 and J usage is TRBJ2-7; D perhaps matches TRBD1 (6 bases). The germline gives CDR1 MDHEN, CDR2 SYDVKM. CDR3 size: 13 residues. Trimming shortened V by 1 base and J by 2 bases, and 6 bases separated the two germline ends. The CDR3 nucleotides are TGTGCCAGCAGTTTATCAGGGGCCTACGAGCAGTACGTC. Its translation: CASSLSGAYEQYV.

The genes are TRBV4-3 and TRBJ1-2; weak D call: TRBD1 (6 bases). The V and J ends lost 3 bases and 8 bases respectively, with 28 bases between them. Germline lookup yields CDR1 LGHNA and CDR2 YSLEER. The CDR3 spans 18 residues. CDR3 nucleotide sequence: TGCGCCAGCAGCCACCCGCCGGAAGGGGGGGTAGAATTGGTCGGCTACACCTTC. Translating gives CASSHPPEGGVELVGYTF.

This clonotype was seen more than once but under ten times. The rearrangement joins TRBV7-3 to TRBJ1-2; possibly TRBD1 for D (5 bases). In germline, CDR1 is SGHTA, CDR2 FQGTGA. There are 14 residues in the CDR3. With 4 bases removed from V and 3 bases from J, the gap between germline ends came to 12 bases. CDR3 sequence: CASSSGPWDYGYTF. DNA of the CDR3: TGTGCCAGCAGCTCGGGACCTTGGGACTATGGCTACACCTTC.

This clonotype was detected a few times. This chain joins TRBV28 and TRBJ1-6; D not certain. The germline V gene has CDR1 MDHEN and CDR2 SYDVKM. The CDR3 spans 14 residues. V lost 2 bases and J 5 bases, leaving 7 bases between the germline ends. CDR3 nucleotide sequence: TGTGCCAGCAGTTTAAACAGTCATAATTCACCCCTCCACTTT. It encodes CASSLNSHNSPLHF.

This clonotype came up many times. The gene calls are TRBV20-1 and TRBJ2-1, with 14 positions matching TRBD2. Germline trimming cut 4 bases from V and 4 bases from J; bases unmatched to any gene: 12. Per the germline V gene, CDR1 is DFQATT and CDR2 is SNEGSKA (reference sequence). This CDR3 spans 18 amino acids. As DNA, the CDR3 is TGCAGTGCTACCAAATCAGGGACTAGCGGGGGTTTATACAATGAGCAGTTCTTC. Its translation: CSATKSGTSGGLYNEQFF.

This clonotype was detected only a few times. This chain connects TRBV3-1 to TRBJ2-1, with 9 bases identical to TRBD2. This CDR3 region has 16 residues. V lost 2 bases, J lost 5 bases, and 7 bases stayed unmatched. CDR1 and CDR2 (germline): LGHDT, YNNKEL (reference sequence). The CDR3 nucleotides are TGTGCCAGCAGCCAACTGGGAGCGGGGGGACACAATGAGCAGTTCTTC. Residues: CASSQLGAGGHNEQFF.

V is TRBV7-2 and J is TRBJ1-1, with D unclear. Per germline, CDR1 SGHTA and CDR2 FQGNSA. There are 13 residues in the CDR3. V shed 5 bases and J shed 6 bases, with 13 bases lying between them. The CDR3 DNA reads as TGTGCCAGCAGCCCCCAAGGTGGATCTGAAGCTTTCTTT. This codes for CASSPQGGSEAFF.

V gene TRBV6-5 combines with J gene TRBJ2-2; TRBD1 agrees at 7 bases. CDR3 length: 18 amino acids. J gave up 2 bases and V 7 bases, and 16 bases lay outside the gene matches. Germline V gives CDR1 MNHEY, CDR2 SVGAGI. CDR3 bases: TGTGCCAGCAACGGACGGACAGGACATCTCCTTAACACCGGGGAGCTGTTTTTT. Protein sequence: CASNGRTGHLLNTGELFF.

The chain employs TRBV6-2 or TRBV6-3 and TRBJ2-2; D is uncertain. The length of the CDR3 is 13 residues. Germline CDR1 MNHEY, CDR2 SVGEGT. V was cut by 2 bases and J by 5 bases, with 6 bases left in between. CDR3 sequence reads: CASSYGETGELFF. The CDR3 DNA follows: TGTGCCAGCAGTTACGGGGAAACCGGGGAGCTGTTTTTT.

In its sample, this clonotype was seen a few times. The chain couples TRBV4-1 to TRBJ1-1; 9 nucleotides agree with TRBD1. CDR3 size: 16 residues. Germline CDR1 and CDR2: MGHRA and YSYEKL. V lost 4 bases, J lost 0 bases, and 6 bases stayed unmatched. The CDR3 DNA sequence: TGCGCCAGCAGCCCCCGGGACAGGGTGGTGAACACTGAAGCTTTCTTT. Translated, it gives CASSPRDRVVNTEAFF.

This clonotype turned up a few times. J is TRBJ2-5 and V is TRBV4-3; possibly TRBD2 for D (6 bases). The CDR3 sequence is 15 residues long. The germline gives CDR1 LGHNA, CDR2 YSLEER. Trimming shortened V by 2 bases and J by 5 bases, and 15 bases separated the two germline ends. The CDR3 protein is CASSQTRGTGETQYF. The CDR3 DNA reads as TGCGCCAGCAGCCAAACCCGGGGGACGGGGGAGACCCAGTACTTC.

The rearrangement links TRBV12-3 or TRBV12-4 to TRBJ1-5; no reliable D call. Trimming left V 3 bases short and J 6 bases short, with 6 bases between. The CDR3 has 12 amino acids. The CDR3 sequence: CASSFLGQPQHF. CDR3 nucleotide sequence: TGTGCCAGCAGTTTTCTGGGTCAGCCCCAGCATTTT.

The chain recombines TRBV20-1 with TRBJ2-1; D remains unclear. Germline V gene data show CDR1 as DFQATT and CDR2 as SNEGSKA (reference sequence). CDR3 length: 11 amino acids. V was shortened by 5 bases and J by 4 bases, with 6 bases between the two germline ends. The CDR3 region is CSADPYNEQFF. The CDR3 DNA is TGCAGTGCTGATCCGTACAATGAGCAGTTCTTC.

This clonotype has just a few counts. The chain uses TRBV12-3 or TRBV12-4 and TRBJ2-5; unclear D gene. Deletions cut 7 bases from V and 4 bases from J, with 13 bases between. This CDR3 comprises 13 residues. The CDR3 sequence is CASNPRQSETQYF. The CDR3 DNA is TGTGCCAGCAACCCACGTCAGTCAGAGACCCAGTACTTC.

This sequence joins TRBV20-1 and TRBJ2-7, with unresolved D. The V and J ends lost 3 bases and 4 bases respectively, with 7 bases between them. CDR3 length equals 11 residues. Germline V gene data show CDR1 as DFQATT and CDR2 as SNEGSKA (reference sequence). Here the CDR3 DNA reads TGCAGTGCTAGTCCAGGTTACGAGCAGTACTTC. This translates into CSASPGYEQYF.

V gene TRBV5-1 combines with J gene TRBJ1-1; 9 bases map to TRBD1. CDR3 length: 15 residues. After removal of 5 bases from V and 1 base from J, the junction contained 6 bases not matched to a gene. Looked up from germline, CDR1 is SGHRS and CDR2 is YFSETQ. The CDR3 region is CASRVKGQGNTEAFF. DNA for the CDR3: TGCGCCAGCAGAGTCAAGGGACAGGGGAACACTGAAGCTTTCTTT. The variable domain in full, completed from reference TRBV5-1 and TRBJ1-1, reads KAGVTQTPRYLIKTRGQQVTLSCSPISGHRSVSWYQQTPGQGLQFLFEYFSETQRNKGNFPGRFSGRQFSNSRSEMNVSTLELGDSALYLCASRVKGQGNTEAFFGQGTRLTVV.

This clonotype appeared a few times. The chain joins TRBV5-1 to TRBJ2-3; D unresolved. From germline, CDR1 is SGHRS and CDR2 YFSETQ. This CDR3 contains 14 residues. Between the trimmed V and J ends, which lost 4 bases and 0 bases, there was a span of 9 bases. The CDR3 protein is CASSVPLSTDTQYF. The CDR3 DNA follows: TGCGCCAGCAGCGTCCCTCTCAGCACAGATACGCAGTATTTT.

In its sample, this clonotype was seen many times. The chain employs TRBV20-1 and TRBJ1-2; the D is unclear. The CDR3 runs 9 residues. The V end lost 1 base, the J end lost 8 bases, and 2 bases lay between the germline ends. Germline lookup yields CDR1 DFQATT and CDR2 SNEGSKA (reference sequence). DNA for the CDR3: TGCAGTGCTAGAGTCGGCTACACCTTC. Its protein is CSARVGYTF.

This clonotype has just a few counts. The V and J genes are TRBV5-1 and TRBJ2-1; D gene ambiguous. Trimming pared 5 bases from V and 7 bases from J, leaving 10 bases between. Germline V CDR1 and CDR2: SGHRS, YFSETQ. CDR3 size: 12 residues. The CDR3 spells CASSLPWNEQFF. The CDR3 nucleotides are TGCGCCAGCAGTTTGCCGTGGAATGAGCAGTTCTTC.

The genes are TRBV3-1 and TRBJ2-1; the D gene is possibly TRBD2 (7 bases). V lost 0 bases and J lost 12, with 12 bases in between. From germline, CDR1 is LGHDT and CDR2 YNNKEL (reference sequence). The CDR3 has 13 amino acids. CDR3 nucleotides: TGTGCCAGCAGCCAAGAACCCCGGGGGGCGCAGTTCTTC. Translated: CASSQEPRGAQFF.

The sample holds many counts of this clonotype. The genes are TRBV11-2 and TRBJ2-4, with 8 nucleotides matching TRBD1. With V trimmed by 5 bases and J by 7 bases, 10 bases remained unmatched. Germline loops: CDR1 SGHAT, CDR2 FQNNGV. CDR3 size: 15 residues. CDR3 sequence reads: CASSPSRTGRNIQYF. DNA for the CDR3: TGTGCCAGCAGCCCCTCAAGGACAGGGAGGAACATTCAGTACTTC.

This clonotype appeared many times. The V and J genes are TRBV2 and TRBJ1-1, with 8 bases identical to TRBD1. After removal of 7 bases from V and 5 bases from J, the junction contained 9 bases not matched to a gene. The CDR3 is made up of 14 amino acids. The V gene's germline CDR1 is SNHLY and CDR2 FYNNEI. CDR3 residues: CASMPAGGWTEAFF. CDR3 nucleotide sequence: TGTGCCAGCATGCCCGCAGGGGGCTGGACTGAAGCTTTCTTT.